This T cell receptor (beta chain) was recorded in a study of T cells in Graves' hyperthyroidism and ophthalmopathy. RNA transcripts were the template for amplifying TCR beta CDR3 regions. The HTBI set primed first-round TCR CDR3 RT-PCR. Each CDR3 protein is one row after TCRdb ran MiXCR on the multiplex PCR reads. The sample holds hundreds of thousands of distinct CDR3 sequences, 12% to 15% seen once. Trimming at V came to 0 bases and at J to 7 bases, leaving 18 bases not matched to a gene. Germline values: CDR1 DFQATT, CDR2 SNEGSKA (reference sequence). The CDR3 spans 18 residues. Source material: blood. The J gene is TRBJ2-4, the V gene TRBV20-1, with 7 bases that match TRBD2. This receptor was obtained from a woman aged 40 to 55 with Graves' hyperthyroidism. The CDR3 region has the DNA TGCAGTGCTAGAGATGGCGGCTTTGCGGGAGATTACGAGAACATTCAGTACTTC. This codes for CSARDGGFAGDYENIQYF.